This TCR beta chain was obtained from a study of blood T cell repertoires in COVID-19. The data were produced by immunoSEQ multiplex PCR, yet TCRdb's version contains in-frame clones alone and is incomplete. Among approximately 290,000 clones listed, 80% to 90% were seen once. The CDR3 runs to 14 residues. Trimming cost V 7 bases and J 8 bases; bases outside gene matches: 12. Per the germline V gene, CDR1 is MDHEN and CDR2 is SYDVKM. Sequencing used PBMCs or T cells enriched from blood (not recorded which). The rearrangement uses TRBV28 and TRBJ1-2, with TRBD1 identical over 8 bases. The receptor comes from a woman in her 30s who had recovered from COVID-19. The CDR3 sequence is CASNRGMVVWGYTF. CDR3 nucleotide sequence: TGTGCCAGCAACAGGGGGATGGTTGTGTGGGGCTACACCTTC.